The 30 T cell receptor beta chains below all came from one sample that was sequenced in a study of blood T cell repertoires in COVID-19. The method was immunoSEQ multiplex PCR; TCRdb's version includes in-frame clones alone and lacks a portion of them. Among some 180,000 clones listed, 65% to 85% were seen once. Sequencing input: peripheral blood. The origin of the receptors is a man in his 70s with active or convalescent COVID-19.

The chain has TRBV11-3 and TRBJ2-7; 7 bases match TRBD2. The V and J ends lost 1 base and 0 bases, in that order; junction bases with no gene match: 6. Germline V gene sequence: CDR1 SGHNT, CDR2 YENEEA. The CDR3 runs 16 residues. The CDR3 spells CASSLGSREDSYEQYF. In DNA form, the CDR3 reads TGTGCCAGCAGCTTAGGGAGCCGGGAGGACTCCTACGAGCAGTACTTC.

The genes are TRBV7-2 and TRBJ2-2, with D possibly TRBD1 on 6 matching bases. The length of the CDR3 is 14 residues. CDR1 is SGHTA and CDR2 is FQGNSA in the germline V gene. V was pared by 6 bases and J by 4 bases, with 12 bases between. The CDR3: CASRAQGRTGELFF. In nucleotides, the CDR3 is TGTGCCAGCAGAGCACAGGGACGCACCGGGGAGCTGTTTTTT.

V is TRBV7-2 and J is TRBJ2-3; perhaps TRBD2 as D (5 bases). CDR1 and CDR2 from the germline V gene are SGHTA and FQGNSA. V lost 7 bases to trimming and J lost 5 bases, with 7 bases between them. The CDR3 totals 11 residues. CDR3: CASTAGDTQYF. Here the CDR3 DNA reads TGTGCCAGCACCGCGGGAGATACGCAGTATTTT.

J is TRBJ1-4 and V is TRBV19; the match to TRBD1 covers 7 bases. V lost 4 bases to trimming and J lost 0 bases; unmatched junction nucleotides: 2. CDR1 is LNHDA and CDR2 is SQIVND in the germline V gene (reference sequence). The CDR3 is 15 residues long. For the CDR3, the DNA is TGTGCCAGTAGTACAGGGGGACCAACTAATGAAAAACTGTTTTTT. Amino acid sequence: CASSTGGPTNEKLFF.

V and J are TRBV7-2 and TRBJ1-2; a weak D match, TRBD1 (5 bases). The V end lost 6 bases, the J end lost 8 bases, and 16 bases lay between the germline ends. This CDR3 has 13 residues. CDR1 and CDR2 from the germline V gene are SGHTA and FQGNSA. CDR3 nucleotides: TGTGCCAGCAGTACAGGACCGGGGGAAGGCTACACCTTC. Amino acids: CASSTGPGEGYTF.

Regarding this clone: The junction does not match germline at one end; this may be a read error. The rearrangement uses TRBV5-5 and TRBJ2-6, with D maybe TRBD2 (5 bases). Germline CDR1 and CDR2: SGHKS and YYEKEE (reference sequence). This CDR3 comprises 16 residues. The CDR3 nucleotides read TGTGCCAGCACCTTGGGCCAGGAGGTTGGGGCCAACGTCCTGACTTTC. Translation gives CASTLGQEVGANVLTF.

This chain connects TRBV11-2 to TRBJ2-7; 7 nucleotides agree with TRBD1. V dropped 5 bases and J dropped 4; count of bases not matched to a gene: 11. The CDR3 totals 15 residues. Germline values: CDR1 SGHAT, CDR2 FQNNGV. CDR3 coding DNA: TGTGCCAGCAGCACTGGTCGGGACAGTATGTACGAGCAGTACTTC. It codes for CASSTGRDSMYEQYF.

This chain's CDR3 is CASGLEPQHF. DNA for the CDR3: TGTGCCAGTGGCCTAGAGCCCCAGCATTTT. The chain is built from TRBV19 and TRBJ1-5; D is uncertain. V lost 8 bases to trimming and J lost 8 bases, with 7 bases between them. The length of the CDR3 is 10 residues. Germline V gene sequence: CDR1 LNHDA, CDR2 SQIVND (reference sequence).

V gene TRBV5-1 combines with J gene TRBJ1-1; D not resolved. CDR1 SGHRS and CDR2 YFSETQ come from the germline V gene. This CDR3 has 13 residues. Trimming took off 3 bases at V and 2 bases at J, with 8 bases between the two ends. The CDR3, as DNA: TGCGCCAGCAGCTACGAGGGAAACACTGAAGCTTTCTTT. Translating it yields CASSYEGNTEAFF.

The J gene is TRBJ2-5, the V gene TRBV6-1; 10 positions agree with TRBD1. The V segment lost 4 bases and the J segment 0 bases; nucleotides outside the gene matches: 8. The germline V gene encodes CDR1 MNHNS and CDR2 SASEGT. This CDR3 comprises 17 residues. DNA of the CDR3: TGTGCCAGCAGTGCCGAGGACAGGGGGATATACCAAGAGACCCAGTACTTC. It yields the protein CASSAEDRGIYQETQYF.

V and J are TRBV6-4 and TRBJ1-1, with a possible D match to TRBD1 (5 bases). CDR3 length: 13 amino acids. Trimming took off 4 bases at V and 4 bases at J, with 10 bases between the two ends. CDR1 MRHNA and CDR2 SNTAGT come from the germline V gene. The CDR3 protein is CASSAERGTEAFF. In DNA, the CDR3 is TGTGCCAGCAGTGCGGAAAGGGGCACTGAAGCTTTCTTT.

The count of this clone is one. The chain links TRBV5-1 to TRBJ2-7; 12 bases map to TRBD2. The V gene's germline CDR1 is SGHRS and CDR2 YFSETQ. J was trimmed by 6 bases and V by 2 bases; bases with no gene match: 6. This CDR3 has 15 residues. Here the CDR3 reads CASSFPLAGGLEQYF. The CDR3, as DNA: TGCGCCAGCAGCTTCCCACTAGCGGGAGGACTCGAGCAGTACTTC. The full variable domain, rest sourced from reference TRBV5-1 and TRBJ2-7, is KAGVTQTPRYLIKTRGQQVTLSCSPISGHRSVSWYQQTPGQGLQFLFEYFSETQRNKGNFPGRFSGRQFSNSRSEMNVSTLELGDSALYLCASSFPLAGGLEQYFGPGTRLTVT.

The chain has TRBV5-1 and TRBJ1-6; D may be TRBD1 (5 bases). Germline CDR1 and CDR2: SGHRS and YFSETQ. The CDR3 is 13 residues long. Trimming pared 7 bases from V and 9 bases from J, leaving 14 bases between. In nucleotides, the CDR3 is TGCGCCAGCTCCCCTGGGGGGGGTTCACCCCTCCACTTT. As protein: CASSPGGGSPLHF.

This chain links TRBV12-3 or TRBV12-4 with TRBJ1-4, with D possibly matching TRBD1 (5 bases). CDR3 size: 13 residues. Between the trimmed V and J ends, which lost 6 bases and 4 bases, there was a span of 9 bases. Here the CDR3 reads CASRKGINEKLFF. CDR3 coding DNA: TGTGCCAGCAGGAAGGGGATTAATGAAAAACTGTTTTTT.

The chain has TRBV7-2 and TRBJ2-7, with 10 bases fitting TRBD1. The V and J ends lost 6 bases and 6 bases, in that order; junction bases with no gene match: 11. CDR3 size: 15 residues. Germline CDR1 reads SGHTA; CDR2 reads FQGNSA. The CDR3 DNA sequence: TGTGCCAGCAGGGCCGGGGGACAGGGGCTGTTCGAGCAGTACTTC. Amino acid sequence: CASRAGGQGLFEQYF.

V gene TRBV9 combines with J gene TRBJ2-3; 14 nucleotides line up with TRBD2. Trimming cost V 7 bases and J 5 bases; bases outside gene matches: 3. The CDR3 spans 14 residues. The V gene's germline CDR1 is SGDLS and CDR2 YYNGEE. This CDR3 is CASSGLAGGDTQYF. CDR3 DNA sequence: TGTGCCAGCTCCGGACTAGCGGGAGGAGATACGCAGTATTTT. The full variable domain, its missing parts supplied by reference TRBV9 and TRBJ2-3, is DSGVTQTPKHLITATGQRVTLRCSPRSGDLSVYWYQQSLDQGLQFLIQYYNGEERAKGNILERFSAQQFPDLHSELNLSSLELGDSALYFCASSGLAGGDTQYFGPGTRLTVL.

The chain joins TRBV24-1 to TRBJ2-5, with 7 positions matching TRBD1. CDR1 is KGHDR and CDR2 is SFDVKD in the germline V gene. There are 16 residues in the CDR3. Germline trimming cut 1 base from V and 1 base from J; bases unmatched to any gene: 5. CDR3 nucleotide sequence: TGTGCCACCAGTGATTTCGGGACAGATTCCCAAGAGACCCAGTACTTC. Protein: CATSDFGTDSQETQYF.

The chain joins TRBV7-2 to TRBJ1-6, with a weak D call TRBD1 (6 bases). The germline V gene has CDR1 SGHTA and CDR2 FQGNSA. CDR3 length: 17 residues. Between the trimmed V and J ends, which lost 5 bases and 3 bases, there was a span of 17 bases. CDR3 protein: CASSIGWAGDYNSPLHF. The CDR3 region has the DNA TGTGCCAGCAGCATAGGGTGGGCAGGGGACTATAATTCACCCCTCCACTTT.

The chain joins TRBV5-1 to TRBJ1-1; maybe TRBD1 (5 bases). This CDR3 is 14 amino acids long. V was clipped by 1 base and J by 0 bases, with 7 bases between them. CDR1 and CDR2 from the germline V gene are SGHRS and YFSETQ. In DNA form, the CDR3 reads TGCGCCAGCAGCTTGACAGGTTTGAACACTGAAGCTTTCTTT. This gives the protein CASSLTGLNTEAFF.

The V and J genes are TRBV7-3 and TRBJ1-1; no reliable D call. The germline V and J ends were trimmed by 4 bases and 3 bases, with 9 bases remaining between them. The CDR3 extends over 13 amino acids. Germline lookup yields CDR1 SGHTA and CDR2 FQGTGA. As DNA, the CDR3 is TGTGCCAGCAGCTCAATCCCAGACACTGAAGCTTTCTTT. Translated, it gives CASSSIPDTEAFF.

V gene TRBV12-3 or TRBV12-4 combines with J gene TRBJ1-1; a weak D match, TRBD1 (5 bases). Trimming removed 7 bases from V and 4 bases from J, with 10 bases in between. CDR3 length: 12 residues. DNA of the CDR3: TGTGCCAGCAACTTTGGGGCCACTGAAGCTTTCTTT. This encodes CASNFGATEAFF.

The chain employs TRBV7-6 and TRBJ2-3, with a tentative D call TRBD2 (6 bases). The CDR3 sequence is 16 residues long. CDR1 is SGHVS and CDR2 is FNYEAQ in the germline V gene. Trimming left V 5 bases short and J 1 base short, with 16 bases between. CDR3 DNA: TGTGCCAGCAGCATCCGCCCGAGGGAGGGCACAGATACGCAGTATTTT. Translation gives CASSIRPREGTDTQYF.

The gene calls are TRBV20-1 and TRBJ1-2; 9 bases align to TRBD1. This CDR3 comprises 15 residues. The J segment lost 8 bases and the V segment lost 3 bases, leaving 13 bases of the junction unmatched. Germline V gene data show CDR1 as DFQATT and CDR2 as SNEGSKA (reference sequence). CDR3 in DNA: TGCAGTGCTAGTAGGGACGGGACAGGGACAGTGGGCTACACCTTC. Its translation is CSASRDGTGTVGYTF.

The V call is TRBV7-7, the J call TRBJ2-5; TRBD2 agrees at 8 bases. V was pared by 5 bases and J by 4 bases, with 15 bases of the junction left unmatched. CDR1 SSHAT and CDR2 FNYEAQ come from the germline V gene (reference sequence). The CDR3 length is 17 residues. The CDR3 DNA sequence: TGTGCCAGCAGCCTCCGGCGGGGGGTAGGGGTCGGAGAGACCCAGTACTTC. Translated, it gives CASSLRRGVGVGETQYF.

The V and J genes are TRBV24-1 and TRBJ2-1; no definite D call. The ends were cut back, 6 bases at V and 8 bases at J, with 16 bases in the middle. The germline V gene encodes CDR1 KGHDR and CDR2 SFDVKD. The CDR3 is 14 amino acids. The chain's CDR3 is CATSPSTLLDEQFF. CDR3 bases: TGTGCCACCAGTCCCTCGACTCTCTTGGATGAGCAGTTCTTC.

CDR3 sequence (DNA): TGCGCCAGCAGCCCCACCTTGGCAGGAACGAACACTGAAGCTTTCTTT. Translated: CASSPTLAGTNTEAFF. The chain links TRBV5-1 to TRBJ1-1; no clear D. This CDR3 has 16 amino acids. Trimming pared 4 bases from V and 1 base from J, leaving 17 bases between. Germline V gene data show CDR1 as SGHRS and CDR2 as YFSETQ.

The chain joins TRBV6-6 to TRBJ2-7, with 11 bases matching TRBD2. J gave up 2 bases and V 6 bases, and 3 bases lay outside the gene matches. Germline lookup yields CDR1 MNHNY and CDR2 SVGAGI (reference sequence). This CDR3 has 14 residues. The CDR3 bases are TGTGCCAGCAGAGGGACTAGCGGCCCCTACGAGCAGTACTTC. Protein product: CASRGTSGPYEQYF.

This rearrangement joins TRBV5-4 to TRBJ1-2; maybe TRBD1 (6 bases). The V end was cut by 7 bases, the J end by 6 bases, with 19 bases between. CDR1 and CDR2 (germline): SGHNT, YYREEE (reference sequence). This CDR3 is built from 14 residues. The CDR3 protein is CASRGGGLMNGYTF. Written as DNA, the CDR3 is TGTGCCAGCCGAGGGGGGGGGTTGATGAATGGCTACACCTTC.

The chain couples TRBV9 to TRBJ2-7, with 11 bases aligning to TRBD2. Germline values: CDR1 SGDLS, CDR2 YYNGEE. Unmatched junction bases numbered 6, after V lost 2 bases and J lost 2 bases. The CDR3 contains 16 residues. In DNA form, the CDR3 reads TGTGCCAGCAGCGTTGGAGGGACTAGCGGAACCTACGAGCAGTACTTC. Translated: CASSVGGTSGTYEQYF.

This sequence joins TRBV6-1 and TRBJ2-3, with D maybe TRBD1 (5 bases). Germline assignment: CDR1 MNHNS and CDR2 SASEGT. Trimming stripped 7 bases from V and 2 bases from J, with 25 bases between. The CDR3 extends over 18 amino acids. CDR3 bases: TGTGCCAGCAATGATCTTCCCGGACATCCCTACCTCACAGATACGCAGTATTTT. Translating gives CASNDLPGHPYLTDTQYF.